The T cell receptor beta chain under discussion was sequenced for a study of T cells expressing NK-cell markers. Comments on this clonotype: Its antigen is unidentified.

Germline CDR1 is SGHVS and CDR2 is FQNEAQ. This CDR3 is built from 16 residues. Study-wide findings and caveats: NKG2C+ dominant clonotype frequencies in a handful of donors were roughly 1.0-7.5% of CD8+ T cells.

cDNA encoding TCR beta was synthesized via 5'RACE template switching incorporating UMIs. TCRdb re-called the 5' RACE reads; one entry per CDR3 protein, DNA not given. The sample has approximately 150,000 distinct CDR3 sequences, and its top ten clones hold less than 15%. The gene calls are TRBV7-8 and TRBJ1-1; TCRdb calls TRBD1, which cannot be checked without DNA. The sample comprised blood T cells: a sorted CD56 or NKG2C T cell subset, CD4+ or CD8+ T cells, or bulk PBMC T cells (not recorded which). The sequence was collected from a man aged 18 to 30 in good health. This CDR3 reads CASSLVQPGRTTEAFF. Based on the CDR3 plus reference TRBV7-8 and TRBJ1-1, the full variable domain is GAGVSQSPRYKVAKRGQDVALRCDPISGHVSLFWYQQALGQGPEFLTYFQNEAQLDKSGLPSDRFFAERPEGSVSTLKIQRTQQEDSAVYLCASSLVQPGRTTEAFFGQGTRLTVV.